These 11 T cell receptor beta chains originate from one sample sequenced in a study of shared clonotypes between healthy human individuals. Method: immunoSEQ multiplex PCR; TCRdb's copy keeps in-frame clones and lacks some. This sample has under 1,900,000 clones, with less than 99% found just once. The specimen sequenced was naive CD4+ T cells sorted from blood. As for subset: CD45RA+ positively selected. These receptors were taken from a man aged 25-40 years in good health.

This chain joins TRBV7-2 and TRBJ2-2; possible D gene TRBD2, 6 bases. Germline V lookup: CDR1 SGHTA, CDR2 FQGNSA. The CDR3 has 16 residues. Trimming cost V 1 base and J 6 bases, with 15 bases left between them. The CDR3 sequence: CASSLEATRLAGELFF. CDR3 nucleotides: TGTGCCAGCAGCTTAGAGGCGACTAGGTTGGCCGGGGAGCTGTTTTTT.

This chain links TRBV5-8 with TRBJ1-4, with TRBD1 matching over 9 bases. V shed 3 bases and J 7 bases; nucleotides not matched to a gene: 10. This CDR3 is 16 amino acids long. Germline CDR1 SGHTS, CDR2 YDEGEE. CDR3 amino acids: CASSSYTGTGSEKLFF. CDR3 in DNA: TGTGCCAGCAGCTCATACACCGGGACAGGGAGTGAAAAACTGTTTTTT.

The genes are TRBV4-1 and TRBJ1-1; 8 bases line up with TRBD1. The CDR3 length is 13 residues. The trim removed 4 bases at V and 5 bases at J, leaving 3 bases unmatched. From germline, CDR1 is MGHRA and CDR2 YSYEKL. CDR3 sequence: CASSPRQGTEAFF. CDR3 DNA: TGCGCCAGCAGCCCCAGACAGGGGACTGAAGCTTTCTTT.

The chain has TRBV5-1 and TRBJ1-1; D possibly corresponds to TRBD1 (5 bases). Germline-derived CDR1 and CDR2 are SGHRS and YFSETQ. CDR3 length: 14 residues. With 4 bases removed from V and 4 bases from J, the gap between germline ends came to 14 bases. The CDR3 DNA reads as TGCGCCAGCAGCGCTGGGGGGGACCGCACTGAAGCTTTCTTT. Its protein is CASSAGGDRTEAFF.

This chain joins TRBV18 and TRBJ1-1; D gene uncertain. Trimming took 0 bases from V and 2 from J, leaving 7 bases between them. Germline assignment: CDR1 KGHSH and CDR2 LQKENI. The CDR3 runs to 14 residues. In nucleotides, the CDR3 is TGTGCCAGCTCACCACCGGAGGACAACACTGAAGCTTTCTTT. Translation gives CASSPPEDNTEAFF.

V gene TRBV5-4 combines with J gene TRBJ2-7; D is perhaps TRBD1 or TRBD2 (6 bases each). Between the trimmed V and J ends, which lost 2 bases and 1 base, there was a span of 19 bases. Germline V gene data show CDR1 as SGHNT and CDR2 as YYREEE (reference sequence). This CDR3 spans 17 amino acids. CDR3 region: CASSLGGPGTRSYEQYF. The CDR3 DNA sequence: TGTGCCAGCAGCTTAGGGGGGCCCGGGACCCGATCCTACGAGCAGTACTTC.

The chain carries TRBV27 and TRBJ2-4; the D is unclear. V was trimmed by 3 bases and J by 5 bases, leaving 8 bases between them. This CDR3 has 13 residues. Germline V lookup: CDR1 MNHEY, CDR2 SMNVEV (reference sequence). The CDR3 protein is CASSFTNQNIQYF. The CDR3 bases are TGTGCCAGCAGTTTTACAAACCAAAACATTCAGTACTTC.

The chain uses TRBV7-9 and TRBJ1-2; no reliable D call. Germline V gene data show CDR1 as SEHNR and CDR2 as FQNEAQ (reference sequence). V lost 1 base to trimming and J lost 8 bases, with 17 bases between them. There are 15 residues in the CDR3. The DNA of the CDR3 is TGTGCCAGCAGCTTAGATGTCGGTAGGGAGGGCGGCTACACCTTC. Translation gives CASSLDVGREGGYTF.

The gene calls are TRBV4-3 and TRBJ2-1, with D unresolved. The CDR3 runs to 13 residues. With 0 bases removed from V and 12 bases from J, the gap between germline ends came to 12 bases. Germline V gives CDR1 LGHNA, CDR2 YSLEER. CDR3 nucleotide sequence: TGCGCCAGCAGCCAAGAAGGTGCTCGACGGCAGTTCTTC. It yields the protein CASSQEGARRQFF.

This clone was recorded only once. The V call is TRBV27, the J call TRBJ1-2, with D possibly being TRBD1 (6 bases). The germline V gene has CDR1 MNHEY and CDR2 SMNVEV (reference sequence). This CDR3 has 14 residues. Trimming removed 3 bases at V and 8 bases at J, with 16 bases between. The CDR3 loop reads CASSFQGTFGGYTF. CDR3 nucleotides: TGTGCCAGCAGTTTCCAGGGGACTTTCGGGGGCTACACCTTC.

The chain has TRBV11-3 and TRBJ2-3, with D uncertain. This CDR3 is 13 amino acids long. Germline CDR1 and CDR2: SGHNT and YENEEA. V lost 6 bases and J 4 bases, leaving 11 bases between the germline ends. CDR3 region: CASRYREPDTQYF. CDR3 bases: TGTGCCAGCAGGTATAGGGAACCAGATACGCAGTATTTT.